This T cell receptor (beta chain) was found in a study of naive CD8 T cells in extremely preterm neonates (dated by TCRdb to about 2017). With respect to the entire study: TCRbeta CDR3 repertoires of sorted naive CD8+ T cells were compared across four age groups: extremely preterm neonates, term neonates, young children and adults.

Term cord blood was obtained from roughly five elective full-term cesarean deliveries at roughly 37-41 weeks of gestation, without labor or rupture of membranes. The study excluded pregnancies involving fetal demise, active maternal HSV infection or known maternal HIV infection. A FACSAria III cell sorter was used to sort live, Annexin V-negative naive CD8+ T cells (CD3+CD8+CD45RA+CCR7+). Each sample yielded roughly 17,000 to 110,000 sorted naive CD8+ T cells. Mixed venous-arterial cord blood was collected with preassembled standardized sampling kits. Cord blood stayed at room temperature and was processed within 4 hours after collection. Ficoll-Paque density gradient centrifugation was used to isolate mononuclear cells from diluted blood. Before sorting, mononuclear cells were cryopreserved in around 10% DMSO with roughly 90% FBS and kept in long-term storage at -150 degrees C. After thawing, cells were stained with Annexin V along with antibodies against CD3, CD8, CCR7 and CD45RA. The DNeasy Blood and Tissue Kit was used to extract genomic DNA from sorted cell pellets that had been snap-frozen.

Including cysteine and phenylalanine, the CDR3 has 17 amino acids. The kept DNA is CDR3 alone, 51 bases in frame from the first base. Based on the germline V gene, the CDR1 and CDR2 sequences are MNHNS and SASEGT. For this clone: There is no known antigen for this receptor. The junction does not match germline at one end; this may be a read error.

Points the paper makes about the study in general: Preterm neonates had significantly lower iChao1 richness than all other age groups (p < 0.05) and an even clone distribution, indicating a less rich repertoire. Prospective longitudinal studies of preterm and term neonates were called for by the authors so that T cell development could be tracked within individuals. Compared with the older groups, preterm CDR3s were shorter and closer to germline, carrying fewer N additions and showing less junctional trimming. A larger fraction of CDR3 nucleotide sequences was shared among preterm neonates (approximately 2.5%) than among term neonates (about 0.4%), young children (around 0.03%) and adults (approximately 0.01%). A small sample size and variable productive template counts among preterm samples were noted by the authors as limitations.

TCRbeta CDR3 regions were amplified from genomic DNA by a two-step, bias-controlled multiplex PCR. The multiplex PCR used primers specific for every TRBV and TRBJ gene segment. TCRbeta repertoire data were generated with the immunoSEQ Assay. The published analysis was carried out like this. A relative-frequency ratio and a modified nearest-neighbor algorithm were applied to filter and cluster reads so that closely related sequences were merged. V, D and J gene assignments for CDR3 sequences followed IMGT annotation. Template counts were corrected for PCR amplification bias by normalization and were quantified against synthetic TCR CDR3 analog sequences. Only unique productive sequences, defined as in-frame CDR3 sequences lacking stop codons, were included in the analyses. The immunoSEQ Analyzer software was used to calculate iChao1 richness and clonality, with clonality defined as 1 minus Pielou's evenness. Statistical tests were run in JMP, with either Student's t-test or a non-parametric test chosen according to Shapiro-Wilk normality results. TCRdb mirrors the immuneACCESS table, restricted to in-frame sequences. Some clones are absent from its copies; in checked studies, under half trace to an unresolved V gene, and the reason for the others is unknown. Clonal size and the V and J genes are those of that table, whereas D and trimming came from the DNA. A total of about 7,500 clones appear in this sample, about 98% of them only once. About 0.34% of the sample is taken by the ten largest.

The rearrangement combines TRBV6-1 with TRBJ1-5; the D gene cannot be resolved reliably. The sequence was collected from a newborn in good health. What was sequenced was naive CD8+ T cells from cord blood. The DNA is as follows: TGTGCCAGCACTGAAGACGGACCCCTCGGGGGCAATCAGCCCCAGCATTTT. It is translated as CASTEDGPLGGNQPQHF.